This TCR beta chain derives from a study of OX40 agonist ivuxolimab in advanced cancers. TCRdb keeps only in-frame clones here, not all; method: immunoSEQ multiplex PCR. In the table there are roughly 20,000 clones, 74% of which are singletons. CDR1 MDHEN and CDR2 SYDVKM come from the germline V gene. Trimming cost V 5 bases and J 6 bases; bases outside gene matches: 6. The CDR3 is 13 amino acids. Study results and caveats: Averaged across samples, CD8+ T cells carried more expanded clones than CD4+ did. By week 6 at 0.1 to 3.0 mg/kg, blood CD4+ and CD8+ T cells had expanded clonally.

Collection of blood occurred at baseline, at cycle 4 day 1, and at cycle 7 day 1. Note on this clone: Its antigen is currently unknown.

The sample was CD4+ or CD8+ T cells sorted from blood, taken in a trial of the OX40 agonist ivuxolimab. The V gene is TRBV28, the J gene TRBJ1-2, with TRBD1 matching 7 bases. This TCR came from an adult with an advanced solid tumor such as melanoma, head and neck, liver or kidney cancer. CDR3 in amino acids: CASSVDREDGYTF. The DNA for the CDR3 is TGTGCCAGCAGTGTAGACAGGGAGGATGGCTACACCTTC.